This T cell receptor (beta chain) was identified in a study of breast tumors, draining lymph nodes, adjacent tissues. Axillary draining lymph nodes of breast cancer patients supplied the node samples. TCRdb independently ran MiXCR on the multiplex PCR reads; one entry per CDR3 protein. The sample yields 150,000 to 200,000 distinct CDR3 sequences, roughly 30% seen once. This clonotype was picked up many times. Germline assignment: CDR1 SEHNR and CDR2 FQNEAQ (reference sequence). This CDR3 comprises 13 residues. Trimming took off 3 bases at V and 6 bases at J, with 11 bases between the two ends. The origin of this receptor is a female donor with breast cancer. Some clones in this sample may be carry-over from other donors' samples. This sequence joins TRBV7-9 and TRBJ1-2; D gene uncertain. Sequencing input: axillary lymph node tissue. The CDR3, as DNA: TGTGCCAGCAGCTTCAGTACTTTGAATGGCTACACCTTC. Translated, it gives CASSFSTLNGYTF.